These 5 T cell receptor beta chains were sequenced from one sample in a study of blood T cell repertoires in COVID-19. Profiled with immunoSEQ multiplex PCR; TCRdb holds only in-frame clones, not every one. The table shows tens of thousands of clones, with roughly 80% occurring only once. The sequenced material came from peripheral blood. These receptors came from a human donor in a cohort sampled during active or convalescent COVID-19.

The chain combines TRBV5-6 with TRBJ1-2; D is uncertain. The CDR3 spans 16 residues. V was cut by 6 bases and J by 4 bases, with 22 bases left in between. Germline loops: CDR1 SGHDT, CDR2 YYEEEE. CDR3 nucleotides: TGTGCCAGCACCCTCCCGGGGATTAACGAAATCTATGGCTACACCTTC. Amino acid sequence: CASTLPGINEIYGYTF.

This clone came up once. The V call is TRBV30, the J call TRBJ1-4, with TRBD1 as a possible D gene (5 bases). V was pared by 1 base and J by 2 bases, with 8 bases between. CDR3 length: 14 amino acids. Germline assignment: CDR1 GTSNPN and CDR2 SVGIG (reference sequence). The CDR3 DNA follows: TGTGCCTGGAGTGGGGGCGCCACTAATGAAAAACTGTTTTTT. Translated, it gives CAWSGGATNEKLFF.

The V gene is TRBV5-4, the J gene TRBJ2-4, with 7 bases that match TRBD1. V gave up 4 bases and J gave up 1 base; unmatched junction bases: 11. This CDR3 is 17 amino acids long. Germline assignment: CDR1 SGHNT and CDR2 YYREEE (reference sequence). This CDR3 reads CASSDAGQAPAKNIQYF. CDR3 bases: TGTGCCAGCAGCGACGCTGGACAGGCGCCGGCCAAAAACATTCAGTACTTC.

The table lists this clone with a count of one. The chain recombines TRBV5-1 with TRBJ2-3, with D possibly being TRBD1 (5 bases). The CDR3 loop spans 14 amino acids. Trimming cost V 6 bases and J 2 bases, with 13 bases left between them. From germline, CDR1 is SGHRS and CDR2 YFSETQ. The CDR3 loop is CASMRPGATDTQYF. The CDR3 bases are TGCGCCAGCATGAGGCCTGGGGCCACAGATACGCAGTATTTT.

The chain is built from TRBV6-5 and TRBJ1-1, with 7 bases identical to TRBD1. Per germline, CDR1 MNHEY and CDR2 SVGAGI. The CDR3 spans 14 residues. Germline trimming cut 4 bases from V and 4 bases from J; bases unmatched to any gene: 6. CDR3 bases: TGTGCCAGCAGTTTCAACAGGGGAGGCACTGAAGCTTTCTTT. This translates into CASSFNRGGTEAFF.